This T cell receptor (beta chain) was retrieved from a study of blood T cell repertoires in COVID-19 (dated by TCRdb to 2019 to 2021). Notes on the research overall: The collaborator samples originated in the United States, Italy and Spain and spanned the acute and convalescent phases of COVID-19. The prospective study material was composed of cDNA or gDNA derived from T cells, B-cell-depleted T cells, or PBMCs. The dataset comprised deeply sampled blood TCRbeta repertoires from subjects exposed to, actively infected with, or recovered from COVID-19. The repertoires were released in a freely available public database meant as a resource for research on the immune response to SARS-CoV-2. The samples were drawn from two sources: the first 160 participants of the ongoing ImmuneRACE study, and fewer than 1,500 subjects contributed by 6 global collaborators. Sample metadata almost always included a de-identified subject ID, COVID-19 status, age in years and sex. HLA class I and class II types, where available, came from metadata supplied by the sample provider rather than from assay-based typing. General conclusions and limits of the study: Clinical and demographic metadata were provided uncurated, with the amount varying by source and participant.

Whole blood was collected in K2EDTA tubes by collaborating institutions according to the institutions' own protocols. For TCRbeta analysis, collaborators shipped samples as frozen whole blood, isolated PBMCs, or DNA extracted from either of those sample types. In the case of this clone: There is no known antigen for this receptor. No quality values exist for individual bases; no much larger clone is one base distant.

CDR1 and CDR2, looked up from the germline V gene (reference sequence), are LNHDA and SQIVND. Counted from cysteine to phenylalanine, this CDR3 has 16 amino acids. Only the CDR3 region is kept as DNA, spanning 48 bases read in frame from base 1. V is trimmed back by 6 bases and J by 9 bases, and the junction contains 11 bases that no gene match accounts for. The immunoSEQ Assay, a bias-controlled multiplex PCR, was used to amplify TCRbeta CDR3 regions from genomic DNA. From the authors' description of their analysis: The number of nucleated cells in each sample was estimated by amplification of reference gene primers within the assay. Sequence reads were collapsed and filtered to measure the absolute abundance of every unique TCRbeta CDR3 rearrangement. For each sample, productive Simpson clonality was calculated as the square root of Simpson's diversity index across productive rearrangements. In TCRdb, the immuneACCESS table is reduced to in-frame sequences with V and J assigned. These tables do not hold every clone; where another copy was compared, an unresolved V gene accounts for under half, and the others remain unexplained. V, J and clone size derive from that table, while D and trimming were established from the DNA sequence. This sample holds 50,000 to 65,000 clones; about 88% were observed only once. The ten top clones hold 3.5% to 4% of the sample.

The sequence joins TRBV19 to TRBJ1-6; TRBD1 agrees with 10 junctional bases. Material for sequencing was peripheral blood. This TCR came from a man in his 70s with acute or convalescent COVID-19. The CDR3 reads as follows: CASRISRQGATSPLHF. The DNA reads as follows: TGTGCCAGTAGAATATCCAGACAGGGGGCAACTTCACCCCTCCACTTT. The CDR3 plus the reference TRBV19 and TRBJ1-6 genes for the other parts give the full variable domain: DGGITQSPKYLFRKEGQNVTLSCEQNLNHDAMYWYRQDPGQGLRLIYYSQIVNDFQKGDIAEGYSVSREKKESFPLTVTSAQKNPTAFYLCASRISRQGATSPLHFGNGTRLTVT.